The T cell receptor (beta chain) described here comes from a study of CD8+ T cells in alopecia areata. Study results and caveats: Among patients, TCR sharing was less clear than in mice, a difference possibly due in part to HLA diversity in the patient population.

Treatment meaning: oral pan-JAK inhibitor, 5-10 mg twice daily. This clone turned up a few times. What it recognizes is unknown. Sequencing used cDNA as its template, made by extracting RNA and reverse transcribing it. The method was immunoSEQ multiplex PCR; TCRdb's version includes in-frame clones alone and lacks a portion of them. The sample shows 270,000 or so clones, 55% to 75% of them seen only once. Trimming took 7 bases from V and 1 from J, leaving 18 bases between them. The length of the CDR3 is 16 residues. Germline CDR1 MDHEN, CDR2 SYDVKM. This chain links TRBV28 with TRBJ2-3; possibly TRBD1 for D (5 bases). The TCR comes from a human donor with alopecia areata. The starting material was CD4+ T cells sorted from blood, obtained at week 24, from a patient treated with tofacitinib. The DNA for the CDR3 is TGTGCCAGCACCGATAATCAGGGTTCCGGCACAGATACGCAGTATTTT. Protein: CASTDNQGSGTDTQYF.